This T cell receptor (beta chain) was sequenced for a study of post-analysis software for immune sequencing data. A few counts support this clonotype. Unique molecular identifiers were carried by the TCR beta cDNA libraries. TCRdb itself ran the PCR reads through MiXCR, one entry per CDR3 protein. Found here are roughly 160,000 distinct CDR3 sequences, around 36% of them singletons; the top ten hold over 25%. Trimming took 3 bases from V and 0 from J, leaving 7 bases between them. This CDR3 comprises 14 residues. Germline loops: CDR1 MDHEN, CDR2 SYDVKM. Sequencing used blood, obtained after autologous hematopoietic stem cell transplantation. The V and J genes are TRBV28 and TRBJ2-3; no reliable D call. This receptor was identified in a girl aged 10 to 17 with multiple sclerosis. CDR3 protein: CASSFYLSTDTQYF. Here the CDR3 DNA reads TGTGCCAGCAGTTTCTACCTAAGCACAGATACGCAGTATTTT.